This T cell receptor (beta chain) appears in the sequencing data of a study of OX40 agonist ivuxolimab in advanced cancers. The repertoire was sequenced with immunoSEQ multiplex PCR; TCRdb's copy has only in-frame clones and lacks some. Of tens of thousands of clones listed, 90% are singletons. Unmatched junction bases numbered 5, after V lost 2 bases and J lost 5 bases. The CDR3 spans 14 residues. Germline V CDR1 and CDR2: KGHSH, LQKENI. The sequenced sample was CD4+ or CD8+ T cells sorted from blood, obtained in a trial of the OX40 agonist ivuxolimab. This TCR came from an adult with an advanced solid tumor such as melanoma, head and neck, liver or kidney cancer. The chain employs TRBV18 and TRBJ2-5, with 7 nucleotides matching TRBD1. CDR3 residues: CASSPRTGAETQYF. In DNA form, the CDR3 reads TGTGCCAGCTCACCAAGGACAGGAGCGGAGACCCAGTACTTC.